One and the same sample provided the 20 T cell receptor beta chains below, sequenced in a study of glioma-infiltrating T cells after dendritic cell vaccination. Time point in this sample: after dendritic cell vaccination, including at tumor progression/relapse. Here immunoSEQ multiplex PCR was the method, and the copy in TCRdb shows in-frame clones only, minus some. The repertoire holds some 99,000 clones, 75% to 90% seen once, with about 5% in the top ten. This sample comprised blood, obtained after dendritic cell vaccination. The origin of the receptors is a human donor with glioblastoma.

The chain has TRBV2 and TRBJ2-6; TRBD2 matches 10 bases. Germline V gene sequence: CDR1 SNHLY, CDR2 FYNNEI. V lost 6 bases to trimming and J lost 3 bases; unmatched junction nucleotides: 5. The CDR3 extends over 16 amino acids. CDR3 in amino acids: CASRKSGRGGANVLTF. The DNA of the CDR3 is TGTGCCAGCAGGAAAAGCGGGAGGGGTGGGGCCAACGTCCTGACTTTC.

V and J are TRBV5-1 and TRBJ1-1, with D possibly being TRBD1 (6 bases). Germline CDR1 is SGHRS and CDR2 is YFSETQ. Trimming stripped 0 bases from V and 10 bases from J, with 19 bases between. This CDR3 comprises 15 residues. The CDR3 spells CASSLDPYRAPGAFF. Here the CDR3 DNA reads TGCGCCAGCAGCTTGGACCCCTACAGGGCCCCCGGAGCTTTCTTT.

In DNA, the CDR3 is TGTGCCAGTAAGAAAGGCACAGATACTGGAAACACCATATATTTT. Protein sequence: CASKKGTDTGNTIYF. The V call is TRBV19, the J call TRBJ1-3; no reliable D call. CDR1 is LNHDA, CDR2 SQIVND, per germline (reference sequence). Trimming pared 7 bases from V and 2 bases from J, leaving 15 bases between. The CDR3 loop spans 15 amino acids.

The chain carries TRBV27 and TRBJ1-1, with D perhaps TRBD1 (5 bases). V was cut by 8 bases and J by 5 bases, with 9 bases left in between. The CDR3 loop spans 11 amino acids. CDR1 MNHEY and CDR2 SMNVEV come from the germline V gene (reference sequence). The CDR3 DNA follows: TGTGCCAGCCAGGGAGGGACTGAAGCTTTCTTT. As protein: CASQGGTEAFF.

The chain joins TRBV6-1 to TRBJ1-5; 10 nucleotides agree with TRBD1. There are 12 residues in the CDR3. Germline CDR1 reads MNHNS; CDR2 reads SASEGT. J lost 16 bases, V lost 1 base, and 4 bases had no gene match. CDR3: CASSEVGTGEHF. The CDR3 coding sequence is TGTGCCAGCAGTGAAGTCGGGACAGGGGAACATTTT.

The V call is TRBV7-2, the J call TRBJ2-3; D may be TRBD1 (5 bases). Germline loops: CDR1 SGHTA, CDR2 FQGNSA. V was shortened by 5 bases and J by 2 bases, with 11 bases between the two germline ends. This CDR3 is 14 amino acids long. CDR3 protein: CASSRRTLTDTQYF. The CDR3 DNA sequence: TGTGCCAGCAGCCGGCGGACACTCACAGATACGCAGTATTTT.

The chain is built from TRBV6-6 and TRBJ2-2; TRBD2 agrees at 9 bases. The junction had 5 bases not matched to a gene; V was cut back by 6 bases and J by 6 bases. CDR1 and CDR2 (germline): MNHNY, SVGAGI (reference sequence). The CDR3 totals 14 residues. DNA for the CDR3: TGTGCCAGCAGACGCGCGGGGGGGCCCGGGGAGCTGTTTTTT. This translates into CASRRAGGPGELFF.

The genes are TRBV6-5 and TRBJ1-5; unclear D gene. Germline CDR1 reads MNHEY; CDR2 reads SVGAGI. V was pared by 0 bases and J by 9 bases, with 9 bases between. The CDR3 extends over 13 amino acids. Written as DNA, the CDR3 is TGTGCCAGCAGTTACTCGAGCGGGTGGCCCCAGCATTTT. It yields the protein CASSYSSGWPQHF.

J is TRBJ1-3 and V is TRBV5-4; D is possibly TRBD1 (6 bases). CDR1 is SGHNT, CDR2 YYREEE, per germline (reference sequence). The CDR3 has 15 residues. The germline V and J ends were trimmed by 3 bases and 4 bases, with 14 bases remaining between them. This CDR3 reads CASSYGTLAGNTIYF. The DNA of the CDR3 is TGTGCCAGCAGCTACGGGACACTCGCCGGAAACACCATATATTTT.

This clone has a single count. The chain joins TRBV18 to TRBJ2-7; 10 positions match TRBD1. Unmatched junction bases numbered 7, after V lost 4 bases and J lost 4 bases. Germline V gene sequence: CDR1 KGHSH, CDR2 LQKENI. The CDR3 runs to 15 residues. DNA of the CDR3: TGTGCCAGCTCACTTGACAGGGGGCGAGGATACGAGCAGTACTTC. It encodes CASSLDRGRGYEQYF.

This chain uses TRBV5-1 with TRBJ2-7; TRBD1 matches 7 bases. The CDR3 contains 14 residues. The J segment lost 2 bases and the V segment lost 1 base, leaving 3 bases of the junction unmatched. CDR1 and CDR2 from the germline V gene are SGHRS and YFSETQ. In DNA, the CDR3 is TGCGCCAGCAGCTTGTCCGGGACAGCCTACGAGCAGTACTTC. The encoded protein is CASSLSGTAYEQYF.

V and J are TRBV28 and TRBJ2-7; 10 bases are shared with TRBD1. The ends lost 7 bases at V and 5 bases at J; junction bases unmatched: 8. Looked up from germline, CDR1 is MDHEN and CDR2 is SYDVKM. This CDR3 has 14 residues. The CDR3, as DNA: TGTGCCAGCACCACCGGACAGGGGGTAGACGAGCAGTACTTC. This translates into CASTTGQGVDEQYF.

The rearrangement joins TRBV18 to TRBJ1-6, with D tentatively TRBD1 (5 bases). V was shortened by 3 bases and J by 4 bases, with 7 bases between the two germline ends. CDR1 and CDR2 (germline): KGHSH, LQKENI. This CDR3 has 14 residues. The CDR3 protein is CASSPSGYNSPLHF. The CDR3 nucleotides are TGTGCCAGCTCACCGTCAGGGTATAATTCACCCCTCCACTTT. The full variable domain, completed using reference TRBV18 and TRBJ1-6, is NAGVMQNPRHLVRRRGQEARLRCSPMKGHSHVYWYRQLPEEGLKFMVYLQKENIIDESGMPKERFSAEFPKEGPSILRIQQVVRGDSAAYFCASSPSGYNSPLHFGNGTRLTVT.

The chain joins TRBV5-5 to TRBJ2-7; a possible D gene is TRBD1 (6 bases). CDR1 SGHKS and CDR2 YYEKEE come from the germline V gene (reference sequence). The CDR3 is 15 amino acids. Trimming took off 2 bases at V and 3 bases at J, with 15 bases between the two ends. CDR3 sequence: CASSFDDRPSYEQYF. The CDR3 region has the DNA TGTGCCAGCAGCTTTGATGACAGGCCAAGCTACGAGCAGTACTTC.

In DNA form, the CDR3 reads TGTGCCAGCAGGGACCGGTGGGGGGTCACTGAAGCTTTCTTT. Protein sequence: CASRDRWGVTEAFF. The chain employs TRBV6-1 and TRBJ1-1, with D possibly matching TRBD1 (5 bases). CDR1 is MNHNS, CDR2 SASEGT, per germline. V gave up 6 bases and J gave up 4 bases, with 15 bases separating them. CDR3 length: 14 amino acids.

This clone appeared a single time. The chain couples TRBV12-5 to TRBJ2-2; 10 bases line up with TRBD2. This CDR3 contains 18 residues. CDR1 and CDR2 (germline): LGHNT, FRNRAP. Trimming removed 4 bases from V and 2 bases from J; junction bases left unmatched: 10. The CDR3 loop is CASGSGQAGGFNTGELFF. CDR3 DNA: TGTGCTAGTGGTTCCGGGCAAGCGGGAGGGTTTAACACCGGGGAGCTGTTTTTT.

The DNA for the CDR3 is TGTGCCAGCAGCTCGACAGGGGGTCAGCCCCAGCATTTT. Its protein product is CASSSTGGQPQHF. The chain combines TRBV7-9 with TRBJ1-5, with 9 bases aligning to TRBD1. The CDR3 spans 13 residues. Germline CDR1 reads SEHNR; CDR2 reads FQNEAQ (reference sequence). The V segment lost 4 bases and the J segment 6 bases; nucleotides outside the gene matches: 1.

V gene TRBV6-1 combines with J gene TRBJ2-5; 9 nucleotides align to TRBD2. The CDR3 length is 14 residues. Unmatched junction bases numbered 10, after V lost 5 bases and J lost 9 bases. In germline, CDR1 is MNHNS, CDR2 SASEGT. CDR3 nucleotide sequence: TGTGCCAGCAGTAGGCGGGAGGGCCAAGTTTCCCAGTACTTC. Encoded protein: CASSRREGQVSQYF.

CDR3 loop: CAWSVLDNYGYTF. The CDR3, as DNA: TGTGCCTGGAGTGTTTTAGATAACTATGGCTACACCTTC. The V call is TRBV30, the J call TRBJ1-2; D is ambiguous. There are 13 residues in the CDR3. Deletions cut 0 bases from V and 1 base from J, with 6 bases between. Germline lookup yields CDR1 GTSNPN and CDR2 SVGIG (reference sequence).

The chain couples TRBV30 to TRBJ2-7; 10 nucleotides agree with TRBD1. The CDR3 is made up of 14 amino acids. The V segment lost 3 bases and the J segment 4 bases; nucleotides outside the gene matches: 6. The germline gives CDR1 GTSNPN, CDR2 SVGIG (reference sequence). The CDR3 DNA follows: TGTGCCTGGAGGCGGACAGGGGGGGGTTACGAGCAGTACTTC. Translated: CAWRRTGGGYEQYF.